Listed below are T cell receptor beta chains from one sample, sequenced in a study of T cell responses to AZD1222 COVID-19 vaccine. The assay was immunoSEQ multiplex PCR, and TCRdb's table has in-frame clones only and misses some. Here the sample spans around 170,000 clones, about 86% being singletons. This sample comprised peripheral blood, obtained 28 days after the second AZD1222 dose. Source of these receptors: an adult who received the AZD1222 COVID-19 vaccine. Each CDR3 is given with its conserved first and last residue. Fields, in order: D gene, clone size, J gene, V gene, CDR3 protein, CDR3 DNA. A D gene is named only where the DNA matches it firmly. The size entry is marked missing in some rows and otherwise reads once, few, many or a size class.

TRBD2	NA	TRBJ2-3	TRBV7-9	CASTASGGNTDTQYF	TGTGCCAGCACCGCTAGCGGGGGAAACACAGATACGCAGTATTTT
NA	NA	TRBJ2-7	TRBV7-9	CASSHDSSYEQYF	TGTGCCAGCAGCCACGACAGCTCCTACGAGCAGTACTTC
NA	NA	TRBJ1-1	TRBV28	CASWRAESEAFF	TGTGCCAGCTGGCGTGCGGAGTCTGAAGCTTTCTTT
NA	NA	TRBJ2-3	TRBV7-6	CASSLGPRFIDTQYF	TGTGCCAGCAGCTTGGGACCGAGATTCATAGATACGCAGTATTTT
TRBD2	NA	TRBJ2-7	TRBV28	CASSLFQGGNEQYF	TGTGCCAGCAGTTTATTCCAGGGAGGGAACGAGCAGTACTTC
NA	NA	TRBJ1-5	TRBV6-1	CASSEAEHQPQHF	TGTGCCAGCAGTGAAGCAGAGCATCAGCCCCAGCATTTT
NA	NA	TRBJ1-1	TRBV5-4	CASSPGTWDEAFF	TGTGCCAGCAGCCCGGGAACGTGGGATGAAGCTTTCTTT
NA	NA	TRBJ1-4	TRBV5-1	CASSLEGWGTSTNEKLFF	TGCGCCAGCAGCTTGGAGGGGTGGGGGACTTCAACTAATGAAAAACTGTTTTTT
NA	once	TRBJ1-2	TRBV28	CASSLAGHYGYTF	TGTGCCAGCAGTTTGGCAGGCCACTATGGCTACACCTTC
NA	few	TRBJ2-7	TRBV28	CASSSSAGTRDEQYF	TGTGCCAGCAGCTCATCCGCCGGGACTCGGGACGAGCAGTACTTC
NA	NA	TRBJ1-2	TRBV7-9	CASSLGAAYYGYTF	TGTGCCAGCAGCTTAGGTGCAGCCTACTATGGCTACACCTTC
NA	NA	TRBJ2-7	TRBV6-1	CASSEGGQYYEQYF	TGTGCCAGCAGTGAAGGAGGACAGTACTACGAGCAGTACTTC
NA	NA	TRBJ2-2	TRBV18	CASSPPPGGNTGELFF	TGTGCCAGCTCACCACCACCAGGCGGGAACACCGGGGAGCTGTTTTTT
NA	NA	TRBJ2-7	TRBV6-2/TRBV6-3	CASSGTGSSYEQYF	TGTGCCAGCAGCGGGACCGGGAGCTCCTACGAGCAGTACTTC
NA	NA	TRBJ2-1	TRBV6-6	CASSYLGRNNEQFF	TGTGCCAGCAGTTACCTCGGACGGAACAATGAGCAGTTCTTC
NA	NA	TRBJ2-1	TRBV5-6	CASSAPPQRNEQFF	TGTGCCAGCAGCGCCCCACCTCAGCGGAATGAGCAGTTCTTC
TRBD1	NA	TRBJ2-3	TRBV2	CASRVDRVSTDTQYF	TGTGCCAGCAGAGTAGACAGGGTTAGCACAGATACGCAGTATTTT
NA	NA	TRBJ2-2	TRBV7-2	CASRQIGGKNTGELFF	TGTGCCAGCAGGCAAATAGGCGGCAAGAACACCGGGGAGCTGTTTTTT
TRBD1	once	TRBJ1-3	TRBV23-1	CASSQNPGQGFGNTIYF	TGCGCCAGCAGTCAAAACCCGGGACAGGGATTTGGAAACACCATATATTTT
NA	NA	TRBJ2-4	TRBV2	CASSEWVRLAKNIQYF	TGTGCCAGCAGTGAATGGGTCCGACTAGCCAAAAACATTCAGTACTTC
TRBD1	once	TRBJ2-1	TRBV27	CASRGGPGQGSNEQFF	TGTGCCAGCAGGGGGGGACCGGGACAGGGATCGAATGAGCAGTTCTTC
TRBD1	NA	TRBJ1-5	TRBV24-1	CATSDRRQGGNQPQHF	TGTGCCACCAGTGACCGGAGACAGGGAGGGAATCAGCCCCAGCATTTT
NA	NA	TRBJ2-1	TRBV5-6	CASSLGTSNEQFF	TGTGCCAGCAGCCTCGGGACTTCGAATGAGCAGTTCTTC
TRBD1	NA	TRBJ2-2	TRBV5-1	CASSGQGGFTGELFF	TGCGCCAGCAGCGGACAGGGGGGTTTTACCGGGGAGCTGTTTTTT
TRBD2	NA	TRBJ2-1	TRBV7-2	CASSLASGGYYNEQFF	TGTGCCAGCAGCTTAGCTAGCGGGGGTTACTACAATGAGCAGTTCTTC
TRBD2	NA	TRBJ2-3	TRBV2	CASRDFSGGADTQYF	TGTGCCAGCAGGGATTTTAGCGGGGGGGCCGATACGCAGTATTTT
NA	NA	TRBJ2-1	TRBV7-9	CASSLAGGAEQFF	TGTGCCAGCAGCTTAGCGGGAGGCGCCGAGCAGTTCTTC
NA	NA	TRBJ1-3	TRBV14	CASSQVLLRDGNTIYF	TGTGCCAGCAGCCAAGTTCTTCTCCGGGATGGAAACACCATATATTTT
NA	NA	TRBJ1-5	TRBV6-6	CASSYGGEGQPQHF	TGTGCCAGCAGTTACGGGGGAGAAGGTCAGCCCCAGCATTTT
NA	NA	TRBJ1-1	TRBV6-5	CASSRSSGAEAFF	TGTGCCAGCAGCAGGTCCTCCGGAGCTGAAGCTTTCTTT
NA	NA	TRBJ1-5	TRBV21-1	CASWETGNQPQHF	TGTGCCAGTTGGGAAACAGGGAATCAGCCCCAGCATTTT
NA	NA	TRBJ1-4	TRBV19	CASSPGRNNEKLFF	TGTGCCAGTAGCCCGGGACGGAATAATGAAAAACTGTTTTTT
NA	NA	TRBJ2-7	TRBV19	CASTSGRRDSYEQYF	TGTGCCAGTACCTCCGGACGAAGGGATTCCTACGAGCAGTACTTC
NA	NA	TRBJ1-1	TRBV5-4	CASTAGARAEAFF	TGTGCCAGTACTGCGGGGGCGCGCGCTGAAGCTTTCTTT
NA	NA	TRBJ2-1	TRBV5-4	CASSFGQRNYNEQFF	TGTGCCAGCAGCTTCGGACAGAGAAACTACAATGAGCAGTTCTTC
NA	NA	TRBJ1-5	TRBV7-9	CASSLDSGNQPQHF	TGTGCCAGCAGCTTAGACTCAGGGAACCAGCCCCAGCATTTT
NA	NA	TRBJ2-7	TRBV25-1	CASPHHGGSYEQYF	TGTGCCAGCCCTCACCACGGAGGCTCCTACGAGCAGTACTTC
NA	NA	TRBJ2-7	TRBV11-2	CASSRWPEQYF	TGTGCCAGCAGCCGCTGGCCTGAGCAGTACTTC
NA	NA	TRBJ2-7	TRBV10-2	CASGLTSYEQYF	TGCGCCAGCGGACTAACTTCCTACGAGCAGTACTTC
NA	NA	TRBJ1-1	TRBV7-3	CASSLALDTEAFF	TGTGCCAGCAGCTTAGCGCTGGACACTGAAGCTTTCTTT
NA	NA	TRBJ2-7	TRBV24-1	CATSNLGGSEQYF	TGTGCCACCAGTAATTTGGGGGGTTCCGAGCAGTACTTC
TRBD1	NA	TRBJ2-4	TRBV7-9	CASRDDGQGEKGNIQYF	TGTGCCAGCAGGGACGATGGACAGGGGGAGAAGGGGAACATTCAGTACTTC
NA	NA	TRBJ2-7	TRBV4-1	CASSHPGRPYEQYF	TGCGCCAGCAGCCATCCGGGACGCCCCTACGAGCAGTACTTC
NA	NA	TRBJ2-5	TRBV5-1	CASSLEGLETQYF	TGCGCCAGCAGCCTGGAGGGGCTGGAGACCCAGTACTTC
NA	NA	TRBJ1-3	TRBV11-2	CASSLERNGNTIYF	TGTGCCAGCAGCTTAGAGAGGAACGGAAACACCATATATTTT